These 25 T cell receptor beta chains were all obtained from the same sample, sequenced in a study of OX40 agonist ivuxolimab in advanced cancers. The assay was immunoSEQ multiplex PCR, and TCRdb's table has in-frame clones only and misses some. This table has about 70,000 clones, roughly 85% appearing once. Sequenced here: CD4+ or CD8+ T cells sorted from blood, sampled in a trial of the OX40 agonist ivuxolimab. The receptors were gathered from an adult with an advanced solid tumor such as melanoma, head and neck, liver or kidney cancer.

This rearrangement joins TRBV5-6 to TRBJ2-7; D is unclear. The germline V and J ends were trimmed by 2 bases and 3 bases, with 6 bases remaining between them. Germline V gene lookup returns CDR1 SGHDT and CDR2 YYEEEE. The CDR3 runs to 12 residues. The CDR3, as DNA: TGTGCCAGCAGCTTCCCCGGCTACGAGCAGTACTTC. This sequence encodes CASSFPGYEQYF.

The chain is built from TRBV28 and TRBJ2-5, with D possibly being TRBD1 (6 bases). V was shortened by 5 bases and J by 4 bases, with 11 bases between the two germline ends. The CDR3 runs 13 residues. CDR1 and CDR2 (germline): MDHEN, SYDVKM. The CDR3 region has the DNA TGTGCCAGCAGTGTGGGGGCGCGAGAGACCCAGTACTTC. This gives the protein CASSVGARETQYF. The whole variable domain, remainder taken from reference TRBV28 and TRBJ2-5, is DVKVTQSSRYLVKRTGEKVFLECVQDMDHENMFWYRQDPGLGLRLIYFSYDVKMKEKGDIPEGYSVSREKKERFSLILESASTNQTSMYLCASSVGARETQYFGPGTRLLVL.

This clone was recorded only once. The chain uses TRBV28 and TRBJ1-6; no clear D. Looked up from germline, CDR1 is MDHEN and CDR2 is SYDVKM. This CDR3 contains 14 residues. V dropped 5 bases and J dropped 0 bases, with 5 bases sitting between them. The CDR3 nucleotides read TGTGCCAGCAGTCCGAGCTCCTATAATTCACCCCTCCACTTT. Protein: CASSPSSYNSPLHF.

The rearrangement links TRBV4-1 to TRBJ2-3; 8 positions agree with TRBD1. J was trimmed by 6 bases and V by 0 bases; bases with no gene match: 5. The CDR3 extends over 15 amino acids. Germline assignment: CDR1 MGHRA and CDR2 YSYEKL. The CDR3 DNA is TGCGCCAGCAGCCAAGAGGCCAGGGGGCCGGATACGCAGTATTTT. Protein product: CASSQEARGPDTQYF.

This chain links TRBV28 with TRBJ1-2; D remains unclear. This CDR3 spans 12 amino acids. Trimming pared 3 bases from V and 7 bases from J, leaving 9 bases between. Germline V gives CDR1 MDHEN, CDR2 SYDVKM. CDR3 in DNA: TGTGCCAGCAGTTTCTTGGGAGGTGGCTACACCTTC. As protein: CASSFLGGGYTF.

The chain recombines TRBV5-1 with TRBJ1-2; D not resolved. Germline V gene lookup returns CDR1 SGHRS and CDR2 YFSETQ. CDR3 length: 14 amino acids. V was clipped by 0 bases and J by 4 bases, with 10 bases between them. The CDR3 nucleotides are TGCGCCAGCAGCTTGGATGGGCCAGGCTATGGCTACACCTTC. This encodes CASSLDGPGYGYTF.

V is TRBV6-6 and J is TRBJ2-2; a possible D gene is TRBD2 (5 bases). V was cut by 0 bases and J by 3 bases, with 8 bases left in between. This CDR3 has 15 residues. The germline V gene has CDR1 MNHNY and CDR2 SVGAGI (reference sequence). In nucleotides, the CDR3 is TGTGCCAGCAGTTACTCGGAGGCCGACACCGGGGAGCTGTTTTTT. Amino acid sequence: CASSYSEADTGELFF.

J is TRBJ2-5 and V is TRBV7-2; 8 positions agree with TRBD1. V was clipped by 5 bases and J by 5 bases; unmatched bases: 7. Germline V gene data show CDR1 as SGHTA and CDR2 as FQGNSA. This CDR3 comprises 14 residues. The CDR3 here is CASSRQTGDETQYF. The DNA of the CDR3 is TGTGCCAGCAGCCGCCAGACAGGGGACGAGACCCAGTACTTC.

The chain employs TRBV5-3 and TRBJ2-3; TRBD2 is a possible D gene (6 bases). TRBV5-3 belongs to the ORF category, with a function that is uncertain. Deletions cut 6 bases from V and 8 bases from J, with 10 bases between. The CDR3 consists of 11 residues. The chain's CDR3 is CARTGVGTQYF. In DNA, the CDR3 is TGTGCCAGAACGGGGGTAGGTACGCAGTATTTT.

V gene TRBV18 combines with J gene TRBJ1-5; a weak D match, TRBD1 (5 bases). Germline V gene lookup returns CDR1 KGHSH and CDR2 LQKENI. V was shortened by 2 bases and J by 7 bases, with 9 bases between the two germline ends. The CDR3 covers 13 residues. CDR3 sequence (DNA): TGTGCCAGCTCACCAGCAGGGCGGCAGCCCCAGCATTTT. It translates to CASSPAGRQPQHF.

CDR3 sequence: CASSPLTAMNTEAFF. Written as DNA, the CDR3 is TGTGCCAGCTCGCCCTTGACAGCGATGAACACTGAAGCTTTCTTT. V is TRBV18 and J is TRBJ1-1, with D perhaps matching TRBD1 (5 bases). CDR1 KGHSH and CDR2 LQKENI come from the germline V gene. V was cut by 6 bases and J by 0 bases, with 14 bases left in between. This CDR3 spans 15 amino acids.

This sequence joins TRBV6-5 and TRBJ2-5; the D is unclear. Germline CDR1 and CDR2: MNHEY and SVGAGI. Trimming cost V 5 bases and J 4 bases, with 8 bases left between them. This CDR3 region has 12 residues. The chain's CDR3 is CASSPPLETQYF. DNA of the CDR3: TGTGCCAGCAGTCCCCCCCTAGAGACCCAGTACTTC.

This sequence joins TRBV5-5 and TRBJ1-2, with 8 bases fitting TRBD1. Per the germline V gene, CDR1 is SGHKS and CDR2 is YYEKEE (reference sequence). The CDR3 totals 16 residues. The trim removed 0 bases at V and 3 bases at J, leaving 7 bases unmatched. DNA for the CDR3: TGTGCCAGCAGCTTGGAGGCAGGGGGCGAGTACTATGGCTACACCTTC. Translated, it gives CASSLEAGGEYYGYTF.

This rearrangement joins TRBV11-2 to TRBJ1-3; 9 nucleotides line up with TRBD1. The CDR3 totals 15 residues. Losses at the gene ends were 5 bases for V and 4 bases for J; bases not matched to a gene: 6. CDR1 is SGHAT, CDR2 FQNNGV, per germline. CDR3 loop: CASSLQGAAGNTIYF. In DNA, the CDR3 is TGTGCCAGCAGCCTACAGGGGGCTGCAGGAAACACCATATATTTT.

The V call is TRBV5-4, the J call TRBJ1-2; 9 bases agree with TRBD1. The length of the CDR3 is 14 residues. J lost 2 bases, V lost 2 bases, and 1 base had no gene match. CDR1 and CDR2 from the germline V gene are SGHNT and YYREEE (reference sequence). DNA of the CDR3: TGTGCCAGCAGCTTCGACAGGGGGAACTATGGCTACACCTTC. This encodes CASSFDRGNYGYTF.

The rearrangement uses TRBV27 and TRBJ1-1, with 7 bases matching TRBD1. J was trimmed by 2 bases and V by 3 bases; bases with no gene match: 9. CDR1 and CDR2 (germline): MNHEY, SMNVEV (reference sequence). This CDR3 has 16 amino acids. CDR3 loop: CASSLGGQYSNTEAFF. The CDR3 coding sequence is TGTGCCAGCAGTTTGGGGGGACAGTATTCAAACACTGAAGCTTTCTTT.

This chain connects TRBV30 to TRBJ2-3, with unresolved D. V gave up 0 bases and J gave up 3 bases, with 7 bases separating them. The CDR3 runs to 13 residues. Germline assignment: CDR1 GTSNPN and CDR2 SVGIG (reference sequence). CDR3: CAWSVLGTDTQYF. CDR3 in DNA: TGTGCCTGGAGTGTACTGGGGACAGATACGCAGTATTTT.

The chain couples TRBV5-6 to TRBJ1-5; TRBD1 might be the D (6 bases). V lost 4 bases and J 0 bases, leaving 14 bases between the germline ends. The CDR3 has 16 amino acids. The V gene's germline CDR1 is SGHDT and CDR2 YYEEEE. In DNA, the CDR3 is TGTGCCAGCAGCGGGGGCGGCCCCAATAGCAATCAGCCCCAGCATTTT. It encodes CASSGGGPNSNQPQHF.

This clone was observed a few times. The chain has TRBV2 and TRBJ1-2; D possibly corresponds to TRBD1 (5 bases). The ends were cut back, 7 bases at V and 7 bases at J, with 10 bases in the middle. The CDR3 totals 11 residues. Per the germline V gene, CDR1 is SNHLY and CDR2 is FYNNEI. As DNA, the CDR3 is TGTGCCAGCAATATTCAGGGTGGCTACACCTTC. Translation: CASNIQGGYTF.

The chain couples TRBV7-9 to TRBJ2-7, with TRBD1 matching 9 bases. Germline-derived CDR1 and CDR2 are SEHNR and FQNEAQ (reference sequence). The CDR3 extends over 17 amino acids. The V gene end was trimmed by 1 base and the J gene end by 4 bases; junction bases not matched to a gene: 11. The CDR3 nucleotides are TGTGCCAGCAGCTTAGGGAGGGCCCGGGACAGGGATTACGAGCAGTACTTC. This translates into CASSLGRARDRDYEQYF.

With regard to this clone: Other nucleotide sequences from this sample produce the same CDR3. CDR3 in DNA: TGTGCCAGCAGCCTACGGCAGGGTAGCAATCAGCCCCAGCATTTT. This codes for CASSLRQGSNQPQHF. The chain couples TRBV7-2 to TRBJ1-5; D may be TRBD1 (5 bases). The CDR3 totals 15 residues. V lost 5 bases and J lost 0, with 11 bases in between. Germline loops: CDR1 SGHTA, CDR2 FQGNSA.

The chain combines TRBV6-5 with TRBJ1-3; 7 bases fit TRBD1. Germline lookup yields CDR1 MNHEY and CDR2 SVGAGI. The CDR3 has 14 residues. The V segment lost 10 bases and the J segment 8 bases; nucleotides outside the gene matches: 14. The CDR3 DNA reads TGTGCCACCCTGAGGGGGCGTATCGGGGACACCATATATTTT. It yields the protein CATLRGRIGDTIYF.

The V gene is TRBV6-5, the J gene TRBJ1-2, with D unresolved. Trimming cost V 6 bases and J 8 bases, with 16 bases left between them. The CDR3 has 13 amino acids. CDR1 is MNHEY and CDR2 is SVGAGI in the germline V gene. CDR3 in DNA: TGTGCCAGCAGCCTCATTGGGGTTCGAGGCTACACCTTC. Encoded protein: CASSLIGVRGYTF.

The V call is TRBV21-1, the J call TRBJ2-5. TRBV21-1 is reported as a pseudogene. This CDR3 is 11 amino acids long. This chain's CDR3 is CASSKVETQYF. The CDR3 DNA follows: TGTGCCAGCAGCAAAGTCGAGACCCAGTACTTC.

The chain employs TRBV5-6 and TRBJ1-5; D gene unclear. This CDR3 is built from 13 residues. CDR1 SGHDT and CDR2 YYEEEE come from the germline V gene. The ends were cut back, 0 bases at V and 7 bases at J, with 8 bases in the middle. CDR3 sequence reads: CASSLGPDQPQHF. CDR3 nucleotides: TGTGCCAGCAGCTTGGGGCCGGACCAGCCCCAGCATTTT.